This T cell receptor beta chain was identified during a study of blood T cell repertoires in COVID-19. Study background: Donors in the United States, Italy and Spain gave samples during acute or convalescent COVID-19. The cDNA or gDNA used as material had been derived from T cells, B-cell-depleted T cells, or PBMCs.

Trimming at V came to 0 bases and at J to 4 bases, leaving 4 bases not matched to a gene. Germline CDR1 is MNHEY and CDR2 is SMNVEV (reference sequence). This CDR3 is 16 amino acids long. Clones were read by immunoSEQ multiplex PCR, and TCRdb kept only the in-frame ones, dropping some. Of 240,000 or so clones listed, approximately 85% are singletons. Sequencing used peripheral blood. This clonotype was obtained from a woman in her sixties with active or convalescent COVID-19. The gene calls are TRBV27 and TRBJ1-5; TRBD1 matches 9 bases. The CDR3 region is CASSLSPGQGNQPQHF. As DNA, the CDR3 is TGTGCCAGCAGTTTATCACCCGGACAGGGGAATCAGCCCCAGCATTTT.